These 30 T cell receptor beta chains were sequenced from one sample in a study of T-cell reconstitution after alpha-beta-depleted transplantation in children. This sample's TCRbeta library carried unique molecular identifier barcodes. MiXCR was run by TCRdb on the PCR reads, yielding one entry per CDR3 protein. The sample lists over 450,000 distinct CDR3 sequences; about 11% were seen once. The sequenced sample was PBMCs, obtained before TCRalphabeta/CD19-depleted stem cell transplant. The receptor source for this set is a child younger than 10 with inherited bone marrow failure, due to receive a stem cell transplant.

CDR3 in amino acids: CASRQFTDTQYF. CDR3 DNA sequence: TGTGCCAGCAGACAATTCACAGATACGCAGTATTTT. V usage is TRBV11-2 and J usage is TRBJ2-3, with no clear D. Germline-derived CDR1 and CDR2 are SGHAT and FQNNGV. The CDR3 runs 12 residues. Trimming took 6 bases from V and 2 from J, leaving 6 bases between them.

This clonotype came up many times. J is TRBJ2-1 and V is TRBV19; 11 positions match TRBD2. The CDR3 sequence is 16 residues long. The germline CDR1 and CDR2 sequences are LNHDA and SQIVND (reference sequence). V lost 5 bases and J lost 2; bases outside the gene matches: 5. For the CDR3, the DNA is TGTGCCAGTAGTTACCTAGCGGGAGGCACCTACAATGAGCAGTTCTTC. Its translation: CASSYLAGGTYNEQFF.

The rearrangement uses TRBV15 and TRBJ1-2; TRBD1 agrees at 9 bases. Losses at the gene ends were 1 base for V and 4 bases for J; bases not matched to a gene: 1. The CDR3 has 14 amino acids. Per the germline V gene, CDR1 is LNHNV and CDR2 is YYDKDF (reference sequence). CDR3 coding DNA: TGTGCCACCAGCAGAGCGACAGGGGGCTATGGCTACACCTTC. Translating it yields CATSRATGGYGYTF.

This clonotype was seen repeatedly, ten times or more. The chain employs TRBV28 and TRBJ2-5; 9 bases fit TRBD2. Germline V gene data show CDR1 as MDHEN and CDR2 as SYDVKM. This CDR3 is 16 amino acids long. V shed 2 bases and J 4 bases; nucleotides not matched to a gene: 8. The CDR3, as DNA: TGTGCCAGCAGTTTAAGGTCCCCGACTAGCGGAGAGACCCAGTACTTC. Translating gives CASSLRSPTSGETQYF.

Many counts were recorded for this clonotype. The V call is TRBV30, the J call TRBJ2-7, with 9 nucleotides matching TRBD2. The CDR3 consists of 15 residues. CDR1 and CDR2 (germline): GTSNPN, SVGIG (reference sequence). The trim removed 3 bases at V and 4 bases at J, leaving 10 bases unmatched. This CDR3 is CAWSGAGGARYEQYF. DNA for the CDR3: TGTGCCTGGAGCGGAGCGGGAGGCGCAAGGTACGAGCAGTACTTC.

This clonotype was recorded at least ten times. The chain employs TRBV20-1 and TRBJ2-7; the match to TRBD2 covers 11 bases. This CDR3 comprises 16 residues. Germline assignment: CDR1 DFQATT and CDR2 SNEGSKA (reference sequence). With 0 bases clipped from V and 1 base from J, the junction kept 5 bases outside the gene matches. The chain's CDR3 is CSARDRLAGYSYEQYF. The CDR3, as DNA: TGCAGTGCTAGAGACCGACTAGCGGGGTATTCCTACGAGCAGTACTTC.

The genes are TRBV18 and TRBJ2-7; 7 nucleotides line up with TRBD2. Germline values: CDR1 KGHSH, CDR2 LQKENI. The CDR3 runs 15 residues. After removal of 2 bases from V and 2 bases from J, the junction contained 6 bases not matched to a gene. The CDR3 spells CASSPFFAGAYEQYF. The CDR3 DNA follows: TGTGCCAGCTCACCATTCTTTGCGGGAGCCTACGAGCAGTACTTC.

This clonotype was observed at least ten times. V and J are TRBV4-3 and TRBJ2-3, with 9 bases aligning to TRBD2. The CDR3 loop spans 18 amino acids. Germline CDR1 and CDR2: LGHNA and YSLEER. V was pared by 1 base and J by 1 base, with 9 bases of the junction left unmatched. The CDR3 DNA follows: TGCGCCAGCAGCCAAGTCTCTCGACTAGCGGAGGGCACAGATACGCAGTATTTT. Translating it yields CASSQVSRLAEGTDTQYF.

This clonotype was seen many times. The V and J genes are TRBV7-2 and TRBJ2-4; possibly TRBD1 for D (6 bases). The CDR3 is made up of 13 amino acids. Looked up from germline, CDR1 is SGHTA and CDR2 is FQGNSA. The V end lost 1 base, the J end lost 5 bases, and 6 bases lay between the germline ends. The CDR3 DNA sequence: TGTGCCAGCAGCTTAGGGACAGAAAACATTCAGTACTTC. Residues: CASSLGTENIQYF.

The V call is TRBV29-1, the J call TRBJ2-5; 9 bases fit TRBD1. In germline, CDR1 is SQVTM, CDR2 ANQGSEA. The V and J ends lost 3 bases and 1 base, in that order; junction bases with no gene match: 6. This CDR3 has 15 residues. Here the CDR3 reads CSVEGWTGAQETQYF. The CDR3 region has the DNA TGCAGCGTTGAGGGCTGGACAGGGGCCCAAGAGACCCAGTACTTC.

This clonotype was detected ten times or more. The rearrangement joins TRBV20-1 to TRBJ2-7; 11 positions match TRBD2. With 3 bases clipped from V and 4 bases from J, the junction kept 2 bases outside the gene matches. The CDR3 contains 13 residues. Germline V gene lookup returns CDR1 DFQATT and CDR2 SNEGSKA (reference sequence). CDR3 sequence: CSARGLADYEQYF. CDR3 nucleotides: TGCAGTGCTAGGGGACTAGCGGATTACGAGCAGTACTTC.

This clonotype was found many times. J is TRBJ2-3 and V is TRBV6-5; a possible D gene is TRBD1 (6 bases). With 2 bases removed from V and 2 bases from J, the gap between germline ends came to 14 bases. This CDR3 has 16 residues. Per the germline V gene, CDR1 is MNHEY and CDR2 is SVGAGI. CDR3: CASSYGGGENTDTQYF. The CDR3 DNA reads TGTGCCAGCAGTTACGGGGGCGGTGAAAACACAGATACGCAGTATTTT.

The sample holds many counts of this clonotype. The chain is built from TRBV29-1 and TRBJ2-1, with 8 nucleotides matching TRBD2. The V gene's germline CDR1 is SQVTM and CDR2 ANQGSEA. V was clipped by 6 bases and J by 10 bases; unmatched bases: 2. This CDR3 region has 10 residues. The CDR3 protein is CSVGLGEQFF. CDR3 DNA: TGCAGCGTGGGACTAGGGGAGCAGTTCTTC.

In its sample, this clonotype was seen many times. The genes are TRBV3-1 and TRBJ2-7, with 11 bases lining up with TRBD1. V dropped 4 bases and J dropped 1; count of bases not matched to a gene: 12. Germline lookup yields CDR1 LGHDT and CDR2 YNNKEL (reference sequence). This CDR3 is 18 amino acids long. In DNA, the CDR3 is TGTGCCAGCAGCCCAGAAATTTGGACAGGGGGCAAGTCCTACGAGCAGTACTTC. Amino acid sequence: CASSPEIWTGGKSYEQYF.

This clonotype was seen ten or more times. The chain couples TRBV7-2 to TRBJ1-4, with D possibly matching TRBD1 (5 bases). The germline V gene encodes CDR1 SGHTA and CDR2 FQGNSA. Trimming left V 0 bases short and J 3 bases short, with 8 bases between. The CDR3 is 15 residues long. The CDR3 sequence is CASSLAAGSNEKLFF. CDR3 DNA sequence: TGTGCCAGCAGCTTAGCCGCAGGGTCTAATGAAAAACTGTTTTTT.

As concerns this clonotype: One base separates it from a far larger clone, so it is likely a read error. The chain links TRBV27 to TRBJ2-1; 10 nucleotides match TRBD2. Germline V gene lookup returns CDR1 MNHEY and CDR2 SMNVEV (reference sequence). V shed 8 bases, J shed 4 bases, and the junction held 5 bases outside the gene matches. This CDR3 spans 14 amino acids. The CDR3 is CASRPGLAYNEQFF. The CDR3 DNA reads as TGTGCCAGCCGTCCGGGACTAGCGTACAATGAGCAGTTCTTC.

This clonotype was counted many times. The rearrangement links TRBV4-3 to TRBJ1-2; 7 bases align to TRBD1. Germline lookup yields CDR1 LGHNA and CDR2 YSLEER. The length of the CDR3 is 15 residues. The V gene end was trimmed by 4 bases and the J gene end by 6 bases; junction bases not matched to a gene: 11. This CDR3 reads CASSPPGQKDHGYTF. The CDR3, as DNA: TGCGCCAGCAGCCCCCCGGGACAGAAGGACCATGGCTACACCTTC.

This clonotype was picked up many times. The J gene is TRBJ2-1, the V gene TRBV7-2; possible D gene TRBD2, 5 bases. V shed 5 bases and J shed 15 bases, with 14 bases lying between them. Germline assignment: CDR1 SGHTA and CDR2 FQGNSA. This CDR3 has 11 residues. CDR3 amino acids: CASSLLAGGFF. Here the CDR3 DNA reads TGTGCCAGCAGCCTGTTGGCCGGAGGGTTCTTC.

In its sample, this clonotype was seen a few times. The chain combines TRBV7-8 with TRBJ2-1; D ambiguous. Germline values: CDR1 SGHVS, CDR2 FQNEAQ. There are 13 residues in the CDR3. Trimming pared 4 bases from V and 9 bases from J, leaving 13 bases between. CDR3 coding DNA: TGTGCCAGCAGCTCGATGCAAGCAGCTGAGCAGTTCTTC. Protein: CASSSMQAAEQFF.

In its sample, this clonotype was seen many times. This chain uses TRBV4-1 with TRBJ2-2; TRBD2 matches at 13 bases. The CDR3 runs 16 residues. Germline V gene lookup returns CDR1 MGHRA and CDR2 YSYEKL. V trimming: 4 bases; J trimming: 5 bases; junction bases outside the gene matches: 4. The CDR3 protein is CASSRLAGGQTGELFF. As DNA, the CDR3 is TGCGCCAGCAGCCGACTAGCGGGAGGTCAGACCGGGGAGCTGTTTTTT.

The genes are TRBV29-1 and TRBJ1-2; D perhaps matches TRBD1 (6 bases). The CDR3 has 14 residues. Germline-derived CDR1 and CDR2 are SQVTM and ANQGSEA. Trimming removed 0 bases at V and 5 bases at J, with 13 bases between. CDR3: CSVEDLGGTYGYTF. The CDR3 bases are TGCAGCGTTGAAGATCTAGGGGGAACGTATGGCTACACCTTC.

This clonotype showed up many times. V and J are TRBV5-1 and TRBJ1-3; TRBD1 matches at 9 bases. The J segment lost 5 bases and the V segment lost 4 bases, leaving 7 bases of the junction unmatched. The CDR3 has 15 residues. CDR1 is SGHRS and CDR2 is YFSETQ in the germline V gene. The CDR3 bases are TGCGCCAGCAGCGCCGCTGGGACAGGGAGAAACACCATATATTTT. Amino acid sequence: CASSAAGTGRNTIYF.

Many counts were recorded for this clonotype. This rearrangement joins TRBV27 to TRBJ2-7; D gene ambiguous. Germline V gene lookup returns CDR1 MNHEY and CDR2 SMNVEV (reference sequence). CDR3 size: 14 residues. V lost 3 bases to trimming and J lost 4 bases, with 13 bases between them. The CDR3 is CASSFRTNSYEQYF. The CDR3 region has the DNA TGTGCCAGCAGTTTTAGAACTAACTCGTACGAGCAGTACTTC.

This clonotype was observed a handful of times. CDR3 bases: TGTGCCAGTAGTATAACAGAAGGGGAATACAATGAGCAGTTCTTC. Protein product: CASSITEGEYNEQFF. The chain recombines TRBV19 with TRBJ2-1; tentatively, D is TRBD1 (5 bases). The CDR3 spans 15 residues. Trimming took 2 bases from V and 4 from J, leaving 12 bases between them. Germline CDR1 LNHDA, CDR2 SQIVND (reference sequence).

In its sample, this clonotype was seen a few times. The chain is built from TRBV15 and TRBJ1-3; maybe TRBD1 (6 bases). This CDR3 is built from 15 residues. Between the trimmed V and J ends, which lost 8 bases and 0 bases, there was a span of 14 bases. CDR1 and CDR2 from the germline V gene are LNHNV and YYDKDF (reference sequence). CDR3 DNA sequence: TGTGCCACCCGCCCGAGGGGGAACTCTGGAAACACCATATATTTT. This encodes CATRPRGNSGNTIYF.

For this clonotype: A clone one base away is much larger, so this may be a read error. V usage is TRBV20-1 and J usage is TRBJ2-7; 7 bases line up with TRBD2. CDR1 and CDR2 from the germline V gene are DFQATT and SNEGSKA (reference sequence). This CDR3 has 16 residues. CDR3 DNA: TGCTGTGCTAGAGAGTCCCTAGCGGCCCTCGGGTACGAGCAGTACTTC. It codes for CCARESLAALGYEQYF.

The chain is built from TRBV4-3 and TRBJ1-2; D is undetermined. Trimming removed 1 base from V and 0 bases from J, with 18 bases in between. The CDR3 runs to 18 residues. The germline V gene has CDR1 LGHNA and CDR2 YSLEER. CDR3 residues: CASSQGDLPRNPNYGYTF. The CDR3 bases are TGCGCCAGCAGCCAAGGGGATCTACCGCGAAATCCTAACTATGGCTACACCTTC.

This clonotype was found many times. The rearrangement uses TRBV12-3 or TRBV12-4 and TRBJ2-2; TRBD2 aligns across 10 bases. This CDR3 spans 17 amino acids. J lost 8 bases, V lost 3 bases, and 12 bases had no gene match. CDR3 in DNA: TGTGCCAGCAGTTTGTGGGGACTAGCGTCCAATGATGGGGAGCTGTTTTTT. Protein product: CASSLWGLASNDGELFF.

The gene calls are TRBV3-1 and TRBJ2-7, with 8 bases lining up with TRBD2. Germline trimming cut 3 bases from V and 0 bases from J; bases unmatched to any gene: 1. CDR1 is LGHDT and CDR2 is YNNKEL in the germline V gene (reference sequence). The CDR3 length is 14 residues. The CDR3 protein is CASSQSGGSYEQYF. CDR3 nucleotide sequence: TGTGCCAGCAGCCAGAGCGGGGGCTCCTACGAGCAGTACTTC.

In its sample, this clonotype was seen many times. V and J are TRBV4-3 and TRBJ2-5, with TRBD1 as a possible D gene (6 bases). Trimming shortened V by 3 bases and J by 1 base, and 15 bases separated the two germline ends. Germline loops: CDR1 LGHNA, CDR2 YSLEER. The CDR3 spans 16 residues. The chain's CDR3 is CASSQAGTRLQETQYF. CDR3 nucleotides: TGCGCCAGCAGCCAGGCCGGGACAAGACTCCAAGAGACCCAGTACTTC.